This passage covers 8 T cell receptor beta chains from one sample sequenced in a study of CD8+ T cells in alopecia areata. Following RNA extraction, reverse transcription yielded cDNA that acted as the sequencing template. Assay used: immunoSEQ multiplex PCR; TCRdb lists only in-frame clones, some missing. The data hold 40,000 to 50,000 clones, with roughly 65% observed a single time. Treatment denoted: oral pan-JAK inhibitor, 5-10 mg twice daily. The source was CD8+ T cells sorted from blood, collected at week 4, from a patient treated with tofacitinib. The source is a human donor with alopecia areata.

CDR3 sequence (DNA): TGTGCCAGCAGTGTATCCGGGACCCCCCGGAGTGAGCAGTTCTTC. This sequence encodes CASSVSGTPRSEQFF. The chain links TRBV2 to TRBJ2-1, with D perhaps given as TRBD1 or TRBD2 (5 bases each). Trimming took 4 bases from V and 9 from J, leaving 19 bases between them. This CDR3 contains 15 residues. Germline CDR1 and CDR2: SNHLY and FYNNEI.

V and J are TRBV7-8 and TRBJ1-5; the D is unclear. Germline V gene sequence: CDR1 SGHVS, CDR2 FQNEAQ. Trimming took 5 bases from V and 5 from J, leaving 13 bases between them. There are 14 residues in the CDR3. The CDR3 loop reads CASSPLQSDQPQHF. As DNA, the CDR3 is TGTGCCAGCAGCCCCCTTCAGAGTGATCAGCCCCAGCATTTT.

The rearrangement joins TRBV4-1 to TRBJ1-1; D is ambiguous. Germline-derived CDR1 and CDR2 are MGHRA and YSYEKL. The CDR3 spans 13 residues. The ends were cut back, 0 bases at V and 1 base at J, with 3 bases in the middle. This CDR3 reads CASSQEKNTEAFF. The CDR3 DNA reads TGCGCCAGCAGCCAAGAAAAGAACACTGAAGCTTTCTTT.

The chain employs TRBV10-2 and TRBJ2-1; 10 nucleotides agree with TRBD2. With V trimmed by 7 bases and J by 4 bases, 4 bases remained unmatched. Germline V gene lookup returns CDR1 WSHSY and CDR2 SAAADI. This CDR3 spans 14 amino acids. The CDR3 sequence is CASTTSGAYNEQFF. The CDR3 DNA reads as TGCGCCAGCACAACTAGCGGGGCATACAATGAGCAGTTCTTC.

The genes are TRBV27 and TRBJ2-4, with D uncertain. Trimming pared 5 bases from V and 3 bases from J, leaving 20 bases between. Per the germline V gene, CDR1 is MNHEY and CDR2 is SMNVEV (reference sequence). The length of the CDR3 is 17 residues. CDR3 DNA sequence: TGTGCCAGCAGTCCTGGACGGATACTTTCGGTCAAAAACATTCAGTACTTC. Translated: CASSPGRILSVKNIQYF.

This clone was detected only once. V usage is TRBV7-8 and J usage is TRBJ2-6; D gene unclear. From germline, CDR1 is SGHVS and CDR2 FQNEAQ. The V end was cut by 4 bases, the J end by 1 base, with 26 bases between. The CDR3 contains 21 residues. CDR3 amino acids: CASSSNLAGHIEKSGANVLTF. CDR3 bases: TGTGCCAGCAGCTCAAACCTGGCAGGCCATATTGAGAAATCTGGGGCCAACGTCCTGACTTTC.

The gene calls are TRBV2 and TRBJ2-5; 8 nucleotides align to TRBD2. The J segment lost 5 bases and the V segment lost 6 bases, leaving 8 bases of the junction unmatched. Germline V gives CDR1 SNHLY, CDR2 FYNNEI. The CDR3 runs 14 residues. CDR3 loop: CASSPGGSYETQYF. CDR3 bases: TGTGCCAGCAGCCCGGGGGGGAGCTATGAGACCCAGTACTTC.

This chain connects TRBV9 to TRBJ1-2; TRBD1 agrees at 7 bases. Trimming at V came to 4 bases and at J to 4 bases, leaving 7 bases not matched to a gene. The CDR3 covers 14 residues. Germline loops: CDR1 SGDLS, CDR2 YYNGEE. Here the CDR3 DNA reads TGTGCCAGCAGCCAGAATACAGGGGTCTATGGCTACACCTTC. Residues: CASSQNTGVYGYTF.